This T cell receptor (beta chain) came from a study of blood T cell repertoires in COVID-19. Trimming took off 4 bases at V and 2 bases at J, with 15 bases between the two ends. CDR1 and CDR2 (germline): MNHEY, SVGEGT. CDR3 length: 15 amino acids. This clone was picked up one time. Here immunoSEQ multiplex PCR was the method, and the copy in TCRdb shows in-frame clones only, minus some. The sample consists of roughly 300,000 clones, around 83% of them appearing once. The chain uses TRBV6-2 or TRBV6-3 and TRBJ2-7; the D gene is possibly TRBD1 (6 bases). Sequences were obtained from peripheral blood. This TCR was recovered from a woman in her 50s with acute or convalescent COVID-19. The CDR3 nucleotides are TGTGCCAGCAGTTTGATGGCAGGGACAACCTACGAGCAGTACTTC. Translated: CASSLMAGTTYEQYF.